This T cell receptor (beta chain) was obtained from a study of blood T cell repertoires in COVID-19. Study-wide context: The analysed material was cDNA or gDNA that came from T cells, B-cell-depleted T cells, or PBMCs.

Seattle's cohort entered during active infection and was followed longitudinally. Original processing notes: Nucleated cell counts were estimated from reference gene primer amplification. Clones were read by immunoSEQ multiplex PCR, and TCRdb kept only the in-frame ones, dropping some. For V, J and clone size, that table is used; D and trimming come from the DNA. The repertoire has about 130,000 clones, around 81% of them found once; the top ten carry about 18%. CDR1 and CDR2 from the germline V gene are SNHLY and FYNNEI. V was cut by 7 bases and J by 0 bases, with 13 bases left in between. CDR3 size: 15 residues.

The sequenced sample was peripheral blood. The sequence derives from a man aged 30 to 39 with COVID-19, enrolled during active disease. The chain couples TRBV2 to TRBJ2-1, with D tentatively TRBD1 (7 bases). CDR3 sequence: CASTQEGASYNEQFF. In DNA, the CDR3 is TGTGCCAGCACCCAGGAGGGGGCCTCCTACAATGAGCAGTTCTTC.